Presented here are 18 T cell receptor beta chains from one specimen sequenced in a study of blood T cell repertoires in COVID-19. The method was immunoSEQ multiplex PCR; TCRdb's version includes in-frame clones alone and lacks a portion of them. The sample consists of fewer than 45,000 clones, more than 65% of them appearing once. Sequenced sample: peripheral blood. Receptor source: a human donor in a cohort sampled during active COVID-19.

The rearrangement uses TRBV12-3 or TRBV12-4 and TRBJ2-5; 8 bases are a match to TRBD2. The ends lost 6 bases at V and 5 bases at J; junction bases unmatched: 5. The CDR3 has 13 amino acids. CDR3 DNA sequence: TGTGCCAGCAGAATTAGCGGGGAGGAGACCCAGTACTTC. This encodes CASRISGEETQYF.

The CDR3 DNA sequence: TGCGCCAGCAGCTTGGGACAGGGGGCCGACACCGGGGAGCTGTTTTTT. It yields the protein CASSLGQGADTGELFF. The rearrangement links TRBV5-1 to TRBJ2-2; 10 positions agree with TRBD1. V lost 0 bases, J lost 3 bases, and 2 bases stayed unmatched. Germline lookup yields CDR1 SGHRS and CDR2 YFSETQ. This CDR3 spans 16 amino acids.

This clone was picked up one time. V is TRBV15 and J is TRBJ1-4, with D tentatively TRBD1 (5 bases). V dropped 1 base and J dropped 5 bases, with 8 bases sitting between them. Germline loops: CDR1 LNHNV, CDR2 YYDKDF (reference sequence). The CDR3 consists of 14 residues. CDR3: CATSRGQKNEKLFF. Written as DNA, the CDR3 is TGTGCCACCAGCAGAGGACAGAAAAATGAAAAACTGTTTTTT.

The chain combines TRBV4-1 with TRBJ2-7, with 11 bases identical to TRBD2. V trimming: 4 bases; J trimming: 6 bases; junction bases outside the gene matches: 5. The CDR3 length is 14 residues. Germline CDR1 is MGHRA and CDR2 is YSYEKL. Here the CDR3 DNA reads TGCGCCAGCAGCCTAGCGGGAGGGCCAGGCGAGCAGTACTTC. Encoded protein: CASSLAGGPGEQYF.

This clone has more than one count but fewer than ten. The V gene is TRBV2, the J gene TRBJ1-3; tentative D call: TRBD1 (5 bases). The CDR3 extends over 14 amino acids. Germline CDR1 is SNHLY and CDR2 is FYNNEI. Trimming took off 6 bases at V and 4 bases at J, with 13 bases between the two ends. CDR3 DNA: TGTGCCAGCAGCCGACGGGGGGGAGGAAACACCATATATTTT. It is translated as CASSRRGGGNTIYF.

This clone was seen once. The rearrangement uses TRBV20-1 and TRBJ2-1, with D tentatively TRBD2 (5 bases). The CDR3 spans 13 residues. Germline V CDR1 and CDR2: DFQATT, SNEGSKA (reference sequence). Trimming took 3 bases from V and 1 from J, leaving 7 bases between them. The CDR3 loop reads CSASRTSYNEQFF. The CDR3 coding sequence is TGCAGTGCTAGTAGGACTTCCTACAATGAGCAGTTCTTC.

The V call is TRBV7-3, the J call TRBJ2-7, with 9 bases fitting TRBD2. The germline gives CDR1 SGHTA, CDR2 FQGTGA. The ends lost 5 bases at V and 2 bases at J; junction bases unmatched: 7. This CDR3 comprises 15 residues. The CDR3 DNA reads TGTGCCAGCAGCCTTAGCGGGAGTGGAACCTACGAGCAGTACTTC. This sequence encodes CASSLSGSGTYEQYF.

J is TRBJ1-3 and V is TRBV6-5; no firm D call. The germline gives CDR1 MNHEY, CDR2 SVGAGI. The germline V and J ends were trimmed by 1 base and 0 bases, with 4 bases remaining between them. The CDR3 has 14 residues. CDR3 in DNA: TGTGCCAGCAGTTACTTCAACTCTGGAAACACCATATATTTT. This sequence encodes CASSYFNSGNTIYF.

V and J are TRBV5-4 and TRBJ2-2; unclear D gene. CDR1 is SGHNT, CDR2 YYREEE, per germline (reference sequence). The CDR3 length is 16 residues. Trimming took off 4 bases at V and 0 bases at J, with 13 bases between the two ends. CDR3 in amino acids: CASSKQGVANTGELFF. Here the CDR3 DNA reads TGTGCCAGCAGCAAGCAAGGAGTGGCGAACACCGGGGAGCTGTTTTTT.

The chain is built from TRBV5-1 and TRBJ1-1; D might be TRBD1 (5 bases). Germline V gives CDR1 SGHRS, CDR2 YFSETQ. The CDR3 covers 16 residues. Trimming took 1 base from V and 1 from J, leaving 14 bases between them. DNA of the CDR3: TGCGCCAGCAGCTTGTTCGGGGGAACTGGGAACACTGAAGCTTTCTTT. It yields the protein CASSLFGGTGNTEAFF.

The chain's CDR3 is CASSLASTGAGNTIYF. In DNA form, the CDR3 reads TGTGCCAGCAGCTTAGCCTCGACAGGGGCTGGAAACACCATATATTTT. The rearrangement uses TRBV7-2 and TRBJ1-3; TRBD1 matches at 8 bases. The CDR3 has 16 amino acids. Germline CDR1 and CDR2: SGHTA and FQGNSA. After removal of 0 bases from V and 2 bases from J, the junction contained 3 bases not matched to a gene.

The chain uses TRBV27 and TRBJ2-1, with TRBD2 as a possible D gene (6 bases). Germline CDR1 and CDR2: MNHEY and SMNVEV (reference sequence). Trimming cost V 5 bases and J 0 bases, with 20 bases left between them. The CDR3 loop spans 18 amino acids. Here the CDR3 DNA reads TGTGCCAGCAGTCCCGTGATGGGACTGTCCAGCTCCTACAATGAGCAGTTCTTC. Encoded protein: CASSPVMGLSSSYNEQFF.

This chain joins TRBV2 and TRBJ2-1; 9 nucleotides agree with TRBD1. The CDR3 totals 13 residues. V lost 6 bases to trimming and J lost 12 bases; unmatched junction nucleotides: 9. The germline V gene has CDR1 SNHLY and CDR2 FYNNEI. This chain's CDR3 is CASSPWTGEVQFF. CDR3 sequence (DNA): TGTGCCAGCAGCCCATGGACAGGGGAAGTGCAGTTCTTC.

CDR3 nucleotide sequence: TGTGCCAGCAGCCCTGGACTAGCGGGATCGCGGTTCGATGAGCAGTTCTTC. It codes for CASSPGLAGSRFDEQFF. The V gene is TRBV7-9, the J gene TRBJ2-1; TRBD2 agrees at 12 bases. Germline V gene sequence: CDR1 SEHNR, CDR2 FQNEAQ (reference sequence). The CDR3 has 17 amino acids. V lost 5 bases to trimming and J lost 8 bases; unmatched junction nucleotides: 13.

V is TRBV28 and J is TRBJ1-1; tentatively, D is TRBD1 (5 bases). V was pared by 5 bases and J by 3 bases, with 16 bases between. The CDR3 consists of 15 residues. CDR1 MDHEN and CDR2 SYDVKM come from the germline V gene. CDR3 coding DNA: TGTGCCAGCAGTCTGGGGGGTCTTGGGGACACTGAAGCTTTCTTT. Its protein is CASSLGGLGDTEAFF.

This chain uses TRBV2 with TRBJ1-2; maybe TRBD1 (5 bases). This CDR3 comprises 14 residues. Per germline, CDR1 SNHLY and CDR2 FYNNEI. The V gene lost 5 bases and the J gene lost 7 bases, with 17 bases spanning the gap. The DNA of the CDR3 is TGTGCCAGCAGTAGAGACGGACGCGGGGGTGGCTACACCTTC. Its protein is CASSRDGRGGGYTF.

This clone was picked up one time. The V call is TRBV24-1, the J call TRBJ2-1; 7 bases fit TRBD2. The length of the CDR3 is 16 residues. Germline-derived CDR1 and CDR2 are KGHDR and SFDVKD. The V and J ends lost 1 base and 3 bases, in that order; junction bases with no gene match: 5. The CDR3 here is CATSDFSSGHYNEQFF. As DNA, the CDR3 is TGTGCCACCAGTGATTTCTCTAGCGGCCACTACAATGAGCAGTTCTTC.

The genes are TRBV19 and TRBJ2-1, with 15 nucleotides matching TRBD2. V lost 4 bases to trimming and J lost 9 bases; unmatched junction nucleotides: 13. The CDR3 spans 18 residues. CDR1 and CDR2 (germline): LNHDA, SQIVND (reference sequence). CDR3 DNA sequence: TGTGCCAGTAGTACCGGACTAGCGGGAGGGTCCGGTGAGGGTGAGCAGTTCTTC. This gives the protein CASSTGLAGGSGEGEQFF.